The 3 T cell receptor beta chains below come from one sample, sequenced in a study of cytomegalovirus exposure and HLA in healthy donors. Sequencing used immunoSEQ multiplex PCR; TCRdb keeps in-frame clones, though not all of them. The data contain around 65,000 clones, 85% to 95% of them seen just once; the ten biggest clones take up 5.3%. The sequencing input was PBMCs. Receptors originate from a man aged 18 to 35 in good health and CMV-seropositive.

The chain carries TRBV2 and TRBJ2-1, with a possible D match to TRBD2 (6 bases). Trimming stripped 6 bases from V and 8 bases from J, with 11 bases between. Per the germline V gene, CDR1 is SNHLY and CDR2 is FYNNEI. The CDR3 loop spans 12 amino acids. This chain's CDR3 is CASRGGFYEQFF. The CDR3 nucleotides read TGTGCCAGCAGGGGGGGATTTTATGAGCAGTTCTTC.

The sample holds a few counts of this clone. V is TRBV15 and J is TRBJ1-2; the D is unclear. The germline gives CDR1 LNHNV, CDR2 YYDKDF (reference sequence). This CDR3 is built from 14 residues. V dropped 1 base and J dropped 2 bases, with 8 bases sitting between them. The CDR3 protein is CATSRGHTNYGYTF. CDR3 sequence (DNA): TGTGCCACCAGCAGAGGGCACACCAACTATGGCTACACCTTC.

The V call is TRBV2, the J call TRBJ1-4; tentative D call: TRBD1 (6 bases). The germline V gene encodes CDR1 SNHLY and CDR2 FYNNEI. Between the trimmed V and J ends, which lost 8 bases and 8 bases, there was a span of 21 bases. The CDR3 sequence is 15 residues long. Here the CDR3 DNA reads TGTGCCAGCTCCGCGACGGACAGAAAAGGGGAAAAACTGTTTTTT. It encodes CASSATDRKGEKLFF.